These 32 T cell receptor beta chains were sequenced from one sample in a study of blood T cell repertoires in COVID-19. Generated by immunoSEQ multiplex PCR, the TCRdb table keeps only in-frame clones and is missing some. Here the sample spans about 210,000 clones, approximately 82% being singletons. Sample: peripheral blood. These receptors were taken from a man between 45 and 60 years old with active or convalescent COVID-19.

The chain carries TRBV5-1 and TRBJ1-3, with D uncertain. With 1 base removed from V and 0 bases from J, the gap between germline ends came to 5 bases. The CDR3 is made up of 14 amino acids. CDR1 and CDR2 from the germline V gene are SGHRS and YFSETQ. DNA of the CDR3: TGCGCCAGCAGCTTGTCTTACTCTGGAAACACCATATATTTT. The encoded protein is CASSLSYSGNTIYF.

The rearrangement uses TRBV11-2 and TRBJ2-7, with TRBD1 as a possible D gene (6 bases). V was trimmed by 1 base and J by 5 bases, leaving 12 bases between them. The CDR3 runs 14 residues. The germline V gene encodes CDR1 SGHAT and CDR2 FQNNGV. The CDR3 loop reads CASSLVTGPNEQYV. The CDR3 DNA follows: TGTGCCAGCAGCTTAGTGACAGGACCCAACGAGCAGTACGTC.

This sequence joins TRBV6-2 or TRBV6-3 and TRBJ2-3, with 7 bases matching TRBD2. J lost 2 bases, V lost 3 bases, and 8 bases had no gene match. Looked up from germline, CDR1 is MNHEY and CDR2 is SVGEGT. The CDR3 spans 16 residues. The CDR3 sequence is CASSYGERGDTDTQYF. DNA for the CDR3: TGTGCCAGCAGTTATGGGGAGCGGGGAGACACAGATACGCAGTATTTT.

The rearrangement links TRBV12-5 to TRBJ1-1, with 7 bases matching TRBD1. The CDR3 is 15 amino acids. Trimming cost V 4 bases and J 0 bases; bases outside gene matches: 5. Germline loops: CDR1 LGHNT, CDR2 FRNRAP. CDR3 in DNA: TGTGCTAGTGGTTCCGACAGGGATTTGAACACTGAAGCTTTCTTT. Amino acids: CASGSDRDLNTEAFF.

This rearrangement joins TRBV6-2 or TRBV6-3 to TRBJ2-2, with no clear D. The CDR3 runs to 13 residues. Germline loops: CDR1 MNHEY, CDR2 SVGEGT. V shed 6 bases and J shed 2 bases, with 7 bases lying between them. The CDR3 here is CASSRTNTGELFF. The CDR3 nucleotides read TGTGCCAGCAGCAGAACAAACACCGGGGAGCTGTTTTTT.

The rearrangement uses TRBV7-9 and TRBJ2-5, with 7 bases aligning to TRBD1. The J segment lost 4 bases and the V segment lost 5 bases, leaving 7 bases of the junction unmatched. The length of the CDR3 is 14 residues. The germline V gene encodes CDR1 SEHNR and CDR2 FQNEAQ (reference sequence). CDR3 sequence: CASSLGTVLETQYF. The CDR3 coding sequence is TGTGCCAGCAGCCTAGGGACAGTCTTAGAGACCCAGTACTTC.

The rearrangement joins TRBV3-1 (or the pseudogene TRBV3-2) to TRBJ2-5, with 10 bases matching TRBD1. Trimming removed 0 bases from V and 5 bases from J; junction bases left unmatched: 6. Per the germline V gene, CDR1 is LGHDT and CDR2 is YNNKEL (reference sequence). This CDR3 contains 16 residues. In DNA form, the CDR3 reads TGTGCCAGCAGCCAAGAGGGGACAGGGGCTTTGGAGACCCAGTACTTC. It codes for CASSQEGTGALETQYF.

V is TRBV19 and J is TRBJ1-4, with a tentative D call TRBD1 (5 bases). Germline V CDR1 and CDR2: LNHDA, SQIVND (reference sequence). This CDR3 spans 16 amino acids. With 2 bases removed from V and 0 bases from J, the gap between germline ends came to 10 bases. The CDR3 reads CASSITGIATNEKLFF. The DNA for the CDR3 is TGTGCCAGTAGTATAACAGGAATCGCAACTAATGAAAAACTGTTTTTT.

CDR3 bases: TGCGCCAGCAGCCAAAACCCACCGGTTTCCACAGATACGCAGTATTTT. Encoded protein: CASSQNPPVSTDTQYF. This sequence joins TRBV4-3 and TRBJ2-3; D unclear. V was clipped by 2 bases and J by 2 bases, with 14 bases between them. Germline CDR1 and CDR2: LGHNA and YSLEER. CDR3 length: 16 residues.

The V gene is TRBV10-3, the J gene TRBJ2-7, with TRBD2 as a possible D gene (6 bases). The CDR3 runs to 11 residues. The V gene's germline CDR1 is ENHRY and CDR2 SYGVKD. Trimming left V 11 bases short and J 3 bases short, with 11 bases between. CDR3 DNA sequence: TGTGCCGTCGGGAGCGGCTACGAGCAGTACTTC. This codes for CAVGSGYEQYF.

V is TRBV2 and J is TRBJ2-7, with D possibly TRBD2 on 6 matching bases. This CDR3 is built from 16 residues. Trimming cost V 3 bases and J 2 bases, with 17 bases left between them. In germline, CDR1 is SNHLY, CDR2 FYNNEI. The CDR3 bases are TGTGCCAGCAGTGACCCTACGGGAGCCCCTCCCTACGAGCAGTACTTC. Amino acid sequence: CASSDPTGAPPYEQYF.

The chain recombines TRBV19 with TRBJ1-5; D gene uncertain. The germline V and J ends were trimmed by 6 bases and 7 bases, with 19 bases remaining between them. CDR3 length equals 15 residues. The V gene's germline CDR1 is LNHDA and CDR2 SQIVND (reference sequence). The CDR3 bases are TGTGCCAGTAGCCGAACTTCGGCCGGAGGGCAGCCCCAGCATTTT. This sequence encodes CASSRTSAGGQPQHF. Full variable domain (remainder filled in from reference TRBV19 and TRBJ1-5): DGGITQSPKYLFRKEGQNVTLSCEQNLNHDAMYWYRQDPGQGLRLIYYSQIVNDFQKGDIAEGYSVSREKKESFPLTVTSAQKNPTAFYLCASSRTSAGGQPQHFGDGTRLSIL.

Regarding this clone: Distinct nucleotide sequences in the sample also encode this CDR3. The chain employs TRBV3-1 (or the pseudogene TRBV3-2) and TRBJ1-3; D unclear. Germline V lookup: CDR1 LGHDT, CDR2 YNNKEL (reference sequence). The CDR3 is 12 amino acids. V gave up 1 base and J gave up 4 bases, with 2 bases separating them. CDR3 in amino acids: CASSQAGNTIYF. CDR3 in DNA: TGTGCCAGCAGCCAAGCGGGAAACACCATATATTTT.

This clone was found a few times. This chain connects TRBV29-1 to TRBJ1-2, with D uncertain. This CDR3 is built from 13 residues. Looked up from germline, CDR1 is SQVTM and CDR2 is ANQGSEA. The V end was cut by 6 bases, the J end by 7 bases, with 18 bases between. The CDR3 is CSVTTDTRGGYTF. CDR3 nucleotide sequence: TGCAGCGTGACGACCGATACCCGGGGTGGCTACACCTTC.

The rearrangement links TRBV4-1 to TRBJ2-3; 14 bases agree with TRBD2. CDR3 size: 20 residues. Germline-derived CDR1 and CDR2 are MGHRA and YSYEKL. V shed 8 bases and J 6 bases; nucleotides not matched to a gene: 22. CDR3 bases: TGCGCCAGCGGTCCCGGCCGGAGACTAGCGGGGGGGCGAGTCATGGATACGCAGTATTTT. Protein sequence: CASGPGRRLAGGRVMDTQYF.

The chain joins TRBV28 to TRBJ2-1; 11 nucleotides line up with TRBD2. CDR3 length: 19 amino acids. The germline V gene has CDR1 MDHEN and CDR2 SYDVKM. Trimming took 3 bases from V and 6 from J; bases not matched to a gene: 16. The CDR3 reads CASSFQLAGGEGGLNEQFF. CDR3 in DNA: TGTGCCAGCAGTTTCCAGCTAGCGGGAGGAGAGGGGGGACTCAATGAGCAGTTCTTC.

In this sample, this clone turned up once. The V call is TRBV5-1, the J call TRBJ2-7; 8 bases are shared with TRBD2. Germline trimming cut 0 bases from V and 3 bases from J; bases unmatched to any gene: 5. CDR1 SGHRS and CDR2 YFSETQ come from the germline V gene. The CDR3 is made up of 15 amino acids. This CDR3 is CASSLDAGGNYEQYF. The CDR3 DNA follows: TGCGCCAGCAGCTTGGACGCGGGGGGCAACTACGAGCAGTACTTC. The entire variable domain, with the rest obtained from reference TRBV5-1 and TRBJ2-7, is as follows: KAGVTQTPRYLIKTRGQQVTLSCSPISGHRSVSWYQQTPGQGLQFLFEYFSETQRNKGNFPGRFSGRQFSNSRSEMNVSTLELGDSALYLCASSLDAGGNYEQYFGPGTRLTVT.

The rearrangement uses TRBV7-3 and TRBJ2-4; 10 bases agree with TRBD1. CDR3 length equals 14 residues. CDR1 and CDR2 (germline): SGHTA, FQGTGA. The J segment lost 8 bases and the V segment lost 2 bases, leaving 3 bases of the junction unmatched. CDR3 in amino acids: CASSLGQGGYIQYF. DNA for the CDR3: TGTGCCAGCAGCTTAGGACAGGGGGGATACATTCAGTACTTC.

The chain recombines TRBV28 with TRBJ2-3; maybe TRBD1 (6 bases). V lost 4 bases and J lost 7, with 21 bases in between. The CDR3 is made up of 16 amino acids. Germline V CDR1 and CDR2: MDHEN, SYDVKM. As DNA, the CDR3 is TGTGCCAGCAGTTCAGGTCACCGGGACATTTCAAATACGCAGTATTTT. Residues: CASSSGHRDISNTQYF.

This chain uses TRBV11-2 with TRBJ1-2, with D perhaps matching TRBD1 (6 bases). The CDR3 contains 14 residues. The germline V gene has CDR1 SGHAT and CDR2 FQNNGV. Trimming shortened V by 6 bases and J by 0 bases, and 11 bases separated the two germline ends. CDR3 nucleotides: TGTGCCAGCAGGGGGGCCTCTACTAACTATGGCTACACCTTC. This translates into CASRGASTNYGYTF. Full variable domain (rest looked up from reference TRBV11-2 and TRBJ1-2): EAGVAQSPRYKIIEKRQSVAFWCNPISGHATLYWYQQILGQGPKLLIQFQNNGVVDDSQLPKDRFSAERLKGVDSTLKIQPAKLEDSAVYLCASRGASTNYGYTFGSGTRLTVV.

The chain recombines TRBV23-1 with TRBJ1-5; 7 nucleotides line up with TRBD1. Being an ORF, TRBV23-1 has a function that is uncertain. CDR3 size: 21 residues. V trimming: 3 bases; J trimming: 3 bases; junction bases outside the gene matches: 23. CDR3 amino acids: CASSHGDRPGHLPDPNQPQHF. CDR3 in DNA: TGCGCCAGCAGTCACGGGGACAGACCGGGACACCTCCCTGATCCCAATCAGCCCCAGCATTTT.

This chain links TRBV11-2 with TRBJ2-6; 10 positions match TRBD1. Germline loops: CDR1 SGHAT, CDR2 FQNNGV. This CDR3 spans 18 amino acids. The trim removed 1 base at V and 4 bases at J, leaving 7 bases unmatched. DNA for the CDR3: TGTGCCAGCAGCTTAGGTCGGGGACAGGGGAACGGGGCCAACGTCCTGACTTTC. Translation gives CASSLGRGQGNGANVLTF.

This chain joins TRBV2 and TRBJ2-1, with D perhaps TRBD2 (5 bases). Germline CDR1 SNHLY, CDR2 FYNNEI. The CDR3 runs to 16 residues. V dropped 1 base and J dropped 0 bases, with 10 bases sitting between them. This CDR3 is CASSEGTRYSYNEQFF. The CDR3 region has the DNA TGTGCCAGCAGTGAAGGGACTCGATACTCCTACAATGAGCAGTTCTTC.

The chain links TRBV6-4 to TRBJ1-6; 9 positions match TRBD1. The germline V gene encodes CDR1 MRHNA and CDR2 SNTAGT. V lost 6 bases, J lost 6 bases, and 3 bases stayed unmatched. The CDR3 is 14 residues long. The CDR3: CASSAGQGNSPLHF. CDR3 bases: TGTGCCAGCAGCGCGGGACAGGGTAATTCACCCCTCCACTTT.

The gene calls are TRBV7-9 and TRBJ1-5; D gene uncertain. The CDR3 is made up of 14 amino acids. Trimming pared 5 bases from V and 7 bases from J, leaving 15 bases between. CDR1 is SEHNR and CDR2 is FQNEAQ in the germline V gene (reference sequence). This chain's CDR3 is CASSDDSPWQPQHF. DNA for the CDR3: TGTGCCAGCAGCGACGACTCCCCGTGGCAGCCCCAGCATTTT.

The gene calls are TRBV7-9 and TRBJ2-1; 14 bases are shared with TRBD2. The CDR3 loop spans 18 amino acids. Looked up from germline, CDR1 is SEHNR and CDR2 is FQNEAQ (reference sequence). The ends lost 0 bases at V and 2 bases at J; junction bases unmatched: 3. The CDR3 DNA reads as TGTGCCAGCAGCTTAGCGCGGGGACTAGCGGGAGCCTACAATGAGCAGTTCTTC. Amino acid sequence: CASSLARGLAGAYNEQFF. The complete variable domain, with remaining parts taken from reference TRBV7-9 and TRBJ2-1, reads DTGVSQNPRHKITKRGQNVTFRCDPISEHNRLYWYRQTLGQGPEFLTYFQNEAQLEKSRLLSDRFSAERPKGSFSTLEIQRTEQGDSAMYLCASSLARGLAGAYNEQFFGPGTRLTVL.

CDR3 protein: CSVSRTSDPTGELFF. CDR3 in DNA: TGCAGCGTGAGCCGGACTAGCGATCCCACCGGGGAGCTGTTTTTT. The V call is TRBV29-1, the J call TRBJ2-2; TRBD2 aligns across 9 bases. V lost 6 bases to trimming and J lost 4 bases; unmatched junction nucleotides: 9. CDR3 size: 15 residues. Germline V gives CDR1 SQVTM, CDR2 ANQGSEA.

Regarding this clone: Germline and junction disagree at one end, which may indicate a read error. The chain links TRBV28 to TRBJ2-1; tentatively, D is TRBD1 (6 bases). The CDR3 totals 16 residues. Germline V CDR1 and CDR2: MDHEN, SYDVKM. The CDR3: CASSLMVLQGKNEQFF. CDR3 coding DNA: TGTGCCAGCAGTTTAATGGTGTTGCAGGGGAAAAATGAACAGTTCTTC.

V and J are TRBV7-6 and TRBJ1-5; perhaps TRBD1 as D (6 bases). The CDR3 covers 17 residues. Looked up from germline, CDR1 is SGHVS and CDR2 is FNYEAQ. V lost 5 bases, J lost 1 base, and 18 bases lay in between. The CDR3: CASSPPPWGPSNQPQHF. CDR3 sequence (DNA): TGTGCCAGCAGCCCCCCTCCTTGGGGGCCGAGCAATCAGCCCCAGCATTTT. Together with reference TRBV7-6 and TRBJ1-5, the CDR3 gives the full variable domain: GAGVSQSPRYKVTKRGQDVALRCDPISGHVSLYWYRQALGQGPEFLTYFNYEAQQDKSGLPNDRFSAERPEGSISTLTIQRTEQRDSAMYRCASSPPPWGPSNQPQHFGDGTRLSIL.

The chain links TRBV5-4 to TRBJ1-3; no clear D gene. Per germline, CDR1 SGHNT and CDR2 YYREEE (reference sequence). The CDR3 has 14 residues. V dropped 5 bases and J dropped 0 bases, with 9 bases sitting between them. DNA of the CDR3: TGTGCCAGCAGGCCAGACATCTCTGGAAACACCATATATTTT. Translating gives CASRPDISGNTIYF.

The genes are TRBV2 and TRBJ2-5; 9 bases agree with TRBD2. Germline assignment: CDR1 SNHLY and CDR2 FYNNEI. This CDR3 region has 15 residues. V was pared by 6 bases and J by 4 bases, with 9 bases of the junction left unmatched. Here the CDR3 reads CASSAGTSPAETQYF. The CDR3 DNA sequence: TGTGCCAGCAGCGCCGGGACTAGCCCTGCAGAGACCCAGTACTTC.

This chain joins TRBV27 and TRBJ2-7; 8 nucleotides match TRBD2. CDR1 and CDR2 from the germline V gene are MNHEY and SMNVEV (reference sequence). The V segment lost 5 bases and the J segment 6 bases; nucleotides outside the gene matches: 9. This CDR3 has 14 amino acids. This chain's CDR3 is CASSASPRGGEQYV. The CDR3 DNA sequence: TGTGCCAGCAGTGCGTCACCACGGGGGGGCGAGCAGTACGTC.